The 28 T cell receptor beta chains below come from one sample, sequenced in a study of T cell responses to AZD1222 COVID-19 vaccine. Profiling relied on immunoSEQ multiplex PCR, and the TCRdb table lists in-frame clones only, not all of them. In the table there are roughly 130,000 clones, around 90% of which are singletons. Material: peripheral blood, obtained on day 0 of MenACWY control vaccination. The receptors shown here come from an adult in good health.

CDR3 bases: TGTGCCAGCAGTTACGATATTAGTGGAGAGACCCAGTACTTC. The encoded protein is CASSYDISGETQYF. The gene calls are TRBV6-6 and TRBJ2-5, with no clear D. The V end lost 2 bases, the J end lost 4 bases, and 11 bases lay between the germline ends. The V gene's germline CDR1 is MNHNY and CDR2 SVGAGI (reference sequence). This CDR3 comprises 14 residues.

This chain uses TRBV6-5 with TRBJ2-7; D may be TRBD1 or TRBD2 (6 bases each). Germline CDR1 is MNHEY and CDR2 is SVGAGI. The length of the CDR3 is 10 residues. The V gene lost 11 bases and the J gene lost 5 bases, with 10 bases spanning the gap. CDR3 loop: CAGGGDEQYF. The CDR3 DNA sequence: TGTGCCGGGGGCGGGGACGAGCAGTACTTC.

The V gene is TRBV5-1, the J gene TRBJ2-2; possible D gene TRBD1, 8 bases. The ends were cut back, 4 bases at V and 5 bases at J, with 15 bases in the middle. Germline CDR1 SGHRS, CDR2 YFSETQ. The CDR3 consists of 15 residues. CDR3 in DNA: TGCGCCAGCAGCCCAGGACAGGGAGGGACCGGGGAGCTGTTTTTT. Translation: CASSPGQGGTGELFF.

The chain combines TRBV12-3 or TRBV12-4 with TRBJ2-7; tentatively, D is TRBD1 (6 bases). The CDR3 length is 13 residues. The V gene lost 2 bases and the J gene lost 2 bases, with 7 bases spanning the gap. The CDR3 DNA reads as TGTGCCAGCAGTTTATACAGGGCCTACGAGCAGTACTTC. It is translated as CASSLYRAYEQYF.

The V gene is TRBV9, the J gene TRBJ1-6; D might be TRBD1 (5 bases). The CDR3 length is 15 residues. The germline V and J ends were trimmed by 4 bases and 5 bases, with 13 bases remaining between them. Germline lookup yields CDR1 SGDLS and CDR2 YYNGEE. The CDR3 region is CASSTRPTDNSPLHF. CDR3 in DNA: TGTGCCAGCAGCACCCGACCGACAGATAATTCACCCCTCCACTTT.

The chain joins TRBV21-1 to TRBJ2-7; the table's TRBD1 call for D was not verified on the DNA. TRBV21-1 is a listed pseudogene. CDR3 length: 15 residues. Here the CDR3 reads CASSNIDEGVYEQYF. For the CDR3, the DNA is TGTGCCAGCAGCAATATCGACGAGGGGGTTTACGAGCAGTACTTC.

The gene calls are TRBV6-5 and TRBJ2-7; 9 bases fit TRBD1. The CDR3 runs to 14 residues. Germline trimming cut 6 bases from V and 2 bases from J; bases unmatched to any gene: 5. CDR1 and CDR2 (germline): MNHEY, SVGAGI. CDR3 loop: CASRADRGTYEQYF. As DNA, the CDR3 is TGTGCCAGCAGGGCTGACAGGGGGACCTACGAGCAGTACTTC.

This clone was picked up one time. The gene calls are TRBV7-2 and TRBJ1-1, with D hard to call. CDR1 and CDR2 from the germline V gene are SGHTA and FQGNSA. V lost 2 bases, J lost 1 base, and 11 bases lay in between. This CDR3 region has 15 residues. The CDR3 DNA follows: TGTGCCAGCAGCTTACTACAAGTACGGAACACTGAAGCTTTCTTT. This translates into CASSLLQVRNTEAFF.

This sequence joins TRBV6-5 and TRBJ2-3, with 7 nucleotides matching TRBD2. Per the germline V gene, CDR1 is MNHEY and CDR2 is SVGAGI. After removal of 5 bases from V and 1 base from J, the junction contained 6 bases not matched to a gene. The CDR3 length is 15 residues. CDR3 DNA: TGTGCCAGCAGTACCCGCGGGGGTCGCACAGATACGCAGTATTTT. It is translated as CASSTRGGRTDTQYF.

The rearrangement links TRBV7-9 to TRBJ2-1; D might be TRBD1 (5 bases). Trimming removed 3 bases from V and 9 bases from J, with 12 bases in between. The CDR3 spans 13 residues. The germline gives CDR1 SEHNR, CDR2 FQNEAQ (reference sequence). CDR3 sequence reads: CASSFGWGGEQFF. CDR3 DNA: TGTGCCAGCAGCTTCGGTTGGGGCGGTGAGCAGTTCTTC.

This clone was observed a handful of times. This chain uses TRBV29-1 with TRBJ1-2; no clear D. V lost 2 bases and J lost 2, with 9 bases in between. CDR1 is SQVTM, CDR2 ANQGSEA, per germline. The CDR3 extends over 13 amino acids. CDR3 bases: TGCAGCGTTGAAAGGGTCTCCAACTATGGCTACACCTTC. Protein product: CSVERVSNYGYTF.

The V call is TRBV27, the J call TRBJ1-4, with 10 nucleotides matching TRBD1. Trimming cost V 4 bases and J 7 bases; bases outside gene matches: 9. The CDR3 is 16 amino acids. Germline CDR1 is MNHEY and CDR2 is SMNVEV (reference sequence). The CDR3 here is CASSSFSTGGFEKLFF. The DNA for the CDR3 is TGTGCCAGCAGTTCTTTTTCGACAGGGGGCTTTGAAAAACTGTTTTTT.

The genes are TRBV13 and TRBJ2-6; 9 nucleotides line up with TRBD1. The CDR3 extends over 18 amino acids. J gave up 5 bases and V 8 bases, and 16 bases lay outside the gene matches. CDR1 is PRHDT and CDR2 is FYEKMQ in the germline V gene (reference sequence). The CDR3 loop reads CASSKAGQGMVRANVLTF. CDR3 nucleotides: TGTGCCAGCTCAAAGGCGGGACAGGGAATGGTCCGGGCCAACGTCCTGACTTTC.

This clone appeared once. V and J are TRBV5-4 and TRBJ1-3, with D possibly matching TRBD1 (5 bases). CDR1 is SGHNT and CDR2 is YYREEE in the germline V gene (reference sequence). The CDR3 is made up of 14 amino acids. The V and J ends lost 0 bases and 7 bases respectively, with 11 bases between them. This CDR3 is CASSLEGSSNTIYF. CDR3 nucleotides: TGTGCCAGCAGCTTGGAGGGGTCCAGTAACACCATATATTTT.

A word on this clone: The same CDR3 can be traced to other DNA sequences in this sample. The chain links TRBV7-3 to TRBJ1-1; D perhaps matches TRBD1 (5 bases). Trimming shortened V by 4 bases and J by 1 base, and 7 bases separated the two germline ends. Looked up from germline, CDR1 is SGHTA and CDR2 is FQGTGA. The CDR3 sequence is 13 residues long. The CDR3 DNA reads as TGTGCCAGCAGCTCAGGGCCGAACACTGAAGCTTTCTTT. It codes for CASSSGPNTEAFF.

The chain has TRBV7-2 and TRBJ2-5, with D maybe TRBD2 (5 bases). Germline assignment: CDR1 SGHTA and CDR2 FQGNSA. CDR3 length equals 15 residues. V was trimmed by 5 bases and J by 5 bases, leaving 18 bases between them. The CDR3 loop reads CASSPTRSGTETQYF. The CDR3 DNA reads TGTGCCAGCAGCCCCACGAGGAGCGGCACGGAGACCCAGTACTTC.

CDR3 DNA: TGTGCCAGCAGTTTCGGGACAGGGTACATTCAGTACTTC. Translated: CASSFGTGYIQYF. This chain links TRBV27 with TRBJ2-4, with 9 positions matching TRBD1. CDR1 MNHEY and CDR2 SMNVEV come from the germline V gene (reference sequence). V dropped 3 bases and J dropped 8; count of bases not matched to a gene: 2. There are 13 residues in the CDR3.

The chain joins TRBV30 to TRBJ1-4; D may be TRBD1 (6 bases). The CDR3 is 16 amino acids. V was clipped by 3 bases and J by 0 bases, with 14 bases between them. The germline gives CDR1 GTSNPN, CDR2 SVGIG (reference sequence). CDR3 nucleotides: TGTGCCTGGAGGTGGCAGGGGAGTGCAACTAATGAAAAACTGTTTTTT. Protein product: CAWRWQGSATNEKLFF.

The CDR3 is CASSFFGDGEQFF. The CDR3 nucleotides read TGTGCCAGCAGTTTTTTCGGGGACGGGGAGCAGTTCTTC. The V gene is TRBV27, the J gene TRBJ2-1; D is tentatively TRBD1 or TRBD2 (5 bases each). V lost 3 bases and J 10 bases, leaving 13 bases between the germline ends. The CDR3 runs 13 residues. Germline V CDR1 and CDR2: MNHEY, SMNVEV (reference sequence).

This rearrangement joins TRBV28 to TRBJ2-3; the match to TRBD2 covers 15 bases. CDR1 is MDHEN, CDR2 SYDVKM, per germline. V shed 3 bases, J shed 0 bases, and the junction held 4 bases outside the gene matches. This CDR3 has 18 residues. The CDR3 bases are TGTGCCAGCAGTTTTTCGGGACTAGCGGGAGGTAGCACAGATACGCAGTATTTT. This sequence encodes CASSFSGLAGGSTDTQYF. Filled out from reference TRBV28 and TRBJ2-3, the complete variable domain reads DVKVTQSSRYLVKRTGEKVFLECVQDMDHENMFWYRQDPGLGLRLIYFSYDVKMKEKGDIPEGYSVSREKKERFSLILESASTNQTSMYLCASSFSGLAGGSTDTQYFGPGTRLTVL.

This chain joins TRBV3-1 (or the pseudogene TRBV3-2) and TRBJ2-2; D unresolved. V shed 1 base and J shed 2 bases, with 5 bases lying between them. The CDR3 totals 14 residues. CDR1 and CDR2 from the germline V gene are LGHDT and YNNKEL (reference sequence). CDR3 amino acids: CASSQGGNTGELFF. CDR3 nucleotide sequence: TGTGCCAGCAGCCAAGGGGGAAACACCGGGGAGCTGTTTTTT.

This chain joins TRBV9 and TRBJ2-7; D not certain. The CDR3 has 13 amino acids. Per the germline V gene, CDR1 is SGDLS and CDR2 is YYNGEE. V was shortened by 0 bases and J by 5 bases, with 9 bases between the two germline ends. This CDR3 reads CASSVGPENEQYF. In DNA, the CDR3 is TGTGCCAGCAGCGTAGGACCAGAGAACGAGCAGTACTTC.

The V call is TRBV19, the J call TRBJ2-5, with 9 positions matching TRBD1. V trimming: 5 bases; J trimming: 4 bases; junction bases outside the gene matches: 11. Germline CDR1 and CDR2: LNHDA and SQIVND (reference sequence). The CDR3 sequence is 16 residues long. CDR3 sequence (DNA): TGTGCCAGTAGTTCTTATTGGGACAGGGATAGAGAGACCCAGTACTTC. It yields the protein CASSSYWDRDRETQYF.

The chain uses TRBV6-1 and TRBJ1-3; 7 bases line up with TRBD1. Germline V CDR1 and CDR2: MNHNS, SASEGT. After removal of 2 bases from V and 8 bases from J, the junction contained 9 bases not matched to a gene. This CDR3 contains 15 residues. CDR3 DNA: TGTGCCAGCAGTGAATGGTTGGGACAGCATTACACCATATATTTT. Protein: CASSEWLGQHYTIYF.

A few counts support this clone. In DNA form, the CDR3 reads TGTGCCAGCAGCCCTGGGGCGTTAGACTATGGCTACACCTTC. It yields the protein CASSPGALDYGYTF. The chain combines TRBV5-4 with TRBJ1-2; possible D gene TRBD1, 5 bases. CDR3 length: 14 amino acids. V was pared by 4 bases and J by 3 bases, with 13 bases between. The germline gives CDR1 SGHNT, CDR2 YYREEE (reference sequence).

The chain combines TRBV24-1 with TRBJ2-1; D is perhaps TRBD1 (6 bases). The CDR3 length is 16 residues. V lost 3 bases and J 7 bases, leaving 18 bases between the germline ends. CDR1 is KGHDR and CDR2 is SFDVKD in the germline V gene. The CDR3 is CATSDGARGSLNEQFF. In DNA form, the CDR3 reads TGTGCCACCAGTGATGGGGCTAGGGGGAGTTTGAATGAGCAGTTCTTC.

In this sample, this clone turned up a few times. The chain recombines TRBV15 with TRBJ1-2; D might be TRBD1 (6 bases). The CDR3 is 14 amino acids. The V and J ends lost 0 bases and 5 bases respectively, with 10 bases between them. Germline V gene lookup returns CDR1 LNHNV and CDR2 YYDKDF (reference sequence). The CDR3 DNA sequence: TGTGCCACCAGCAGAGATCACAGGGAGTATGGCTACACCTTC. This sequence encodes CATSRDHREYGYTF.

This clone was recorded only once. The V call is TRBV11-3, the J call TRBJ2-2; the D gene could be TRBD1 or TRBD2 (5 bases each). V was cut by 6 bases and J by 6 bases, with 11 bases left in between. The germline gives CDR1 SGHNT, CDR2 YENEEA. The CDR3 contains 13 residues. The CDR3 loop is CASRLRGAGELFF. The CDR3 DNA reads as TGTGCCAGCAGACTCCGAGGGGCCGGGGAGCTGTTTTTT. The whole variable domain, filled in from reference TRBV11-3 and TRBJ2-2, reads EAGVVQSPRYKIIEKKQPVAFWCNPISGHNTLYWYLQNLGQGPELLIRYENEEAVDDSQLPKDRFSAERLKGVDSTLKIQPAELGDSAVYLCASRLRGAGELFFGEGSRLTVL.